This T cell receptor beta chain comes out of a study of blood T cell repertoires in COVID-19 (TCRdb year 2020). About the investigation overall: Samples covering the acute and convalescent phases of COVID-19 were provided by collaborators in the United States, Italy and Spain. The repertoires were released in a freely available public database meant as a resource for research on the immune response to SARS-CoV-2. The dataset comprised deeply sampled blood TCRbeta repertoires from subjects exposed to, actively infected with, or recovered from COVID-19. Samples were obtained from the ongoing ImmuneRACE study (first 160 participants) and from 1,254 subjects provided by 6 global collaborators. The material from the prospective study consisted of cDNA or gDNA derived from T cells, B-cell-depleted T cells, or PBMCs. Where HLA class I and class II types were available, the types were taken from metadata supplied by the sample provider, not from assay-based typing. Sample metadata almost always included a de-identified subject ID, COVID-19 status, age in years and sex. Beyond this particular receptor, the publication reports: How much clinical and demographic metadata was included differed by source and by participant, and the metadata was provided uncurated.

CDR1 LGHDT and CDR2 YNNKEL are derived from the germline V gene (reference sequence). V and J lose 3 bases and 0 bases, and a span of 9 bases separates them. Spanning cysteine to phenylalanine, the CDR3 consists of 15 amino acids. Only CDR3 DNA is held: 45 bases, read in frame from base 1. Whole blood was collected in K2EDTA tubes by collaborating institutions according to the institutions' own protocols. For TCRbeta analysis, collaborator samples were shipped as frozen whole blood, as isolated PBMCs, or as DNA extracted from either sample type. TCRbeta CDR3 regions were amplified from genomic DNA using the immunoSEQ Assay, a bias-controlled multiplex PCR. The authors' analysis ran thus. The number of nucleated cells in each sample was estimated from the amplification of reference gene primers within the assay. To quantify the absolute abundance of each unique TCRbeta CDR3 rearrangement, sequence reads were collapsed and filtered. For each sample, productive Simpson clonality was calculated by taking the square root of Simpson's diversity index across productive rearrangements. In TCRdb, the immuneACCESS table is reduced to in-frame sequences with V and J assigned. These tables do not hold every clone; where another copy was compared, an unresolved V gene accounts for under half, and the others remain unexplained. That table gives V, J and clone size, and the DNA gave D and trimming. Across this sample there are under 250,000 clones, with about 79% seen only once. The biggest ten clones account for 13% of the sample.

Concerning this clone itself: This receptor's antigen is unknown. No per-base quality is available; no much larger clone lies one base away.

The sample taken for sequencing was peripheral blood. The sequence was obtained from a human donor in a cohort sampled during active COVID-19. The chain uses TRBV3-1 (or the pseudogene TRBV3-2) and TRBJ2-1; the D gene identity is not certain. The nucleotide sequence is given as TGTGCCAGCAGCCAGGGCATCAGCTCCTACAATGAGCAGTTCTTC. Its translation is CASSQGISSYNEQFF.